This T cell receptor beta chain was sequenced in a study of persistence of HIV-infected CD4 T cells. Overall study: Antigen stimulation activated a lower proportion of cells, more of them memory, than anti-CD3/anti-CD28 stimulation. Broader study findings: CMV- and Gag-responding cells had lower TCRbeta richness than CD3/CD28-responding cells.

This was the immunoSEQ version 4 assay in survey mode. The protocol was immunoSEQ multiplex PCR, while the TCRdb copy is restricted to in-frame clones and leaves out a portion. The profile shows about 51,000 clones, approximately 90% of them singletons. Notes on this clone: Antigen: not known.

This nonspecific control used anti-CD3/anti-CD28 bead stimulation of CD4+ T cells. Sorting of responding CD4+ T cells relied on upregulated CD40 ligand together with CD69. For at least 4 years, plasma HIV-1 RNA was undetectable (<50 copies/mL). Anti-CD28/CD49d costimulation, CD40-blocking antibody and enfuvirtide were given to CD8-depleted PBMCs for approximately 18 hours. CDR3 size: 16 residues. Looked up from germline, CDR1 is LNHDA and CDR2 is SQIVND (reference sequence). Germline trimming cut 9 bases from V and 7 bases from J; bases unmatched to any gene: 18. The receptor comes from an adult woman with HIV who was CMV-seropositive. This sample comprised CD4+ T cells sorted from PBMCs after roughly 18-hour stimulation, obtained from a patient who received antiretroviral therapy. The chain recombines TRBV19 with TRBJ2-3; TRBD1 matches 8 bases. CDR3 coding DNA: TGTGCCAGCACACCCGGGGACAGGAGTTCTTTGAATACGCAGTATTTT. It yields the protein CASTPGDRSSLNTQYF. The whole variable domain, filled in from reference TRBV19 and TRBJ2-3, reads DGGITQSPKYLFRKEGQNVTLSCEQNLNHDAMYWYRQDPGQGLRLIYYSQIVNDFQKGDIAEGYSVSREKKESFPLTVTSAQKNPTAFYLCASTPGDRSSLNTQYFGPGTRLTVL.